The 32 T cell receptor beta chains presented below share a single source sample, sequenced in a study of blood T cell repertoires in COVID-19. The repertoire was sequenced with immunoSEQ multiplex PCR; TCRdb's copy has only in-frame clones and lacks some. The sample lists fewer than 200,000 clones, approximately 86% seen once, with roughly 8.7% in the top ten. What was sequenced was peripheral blood. The receptors derive from a man aged 45-65 years with active or convalescent COVID-19.

This sequence joins TRBV20-1 and TRBJ2-5; maybe TRBD1 (5 bases). V lost 3 bases and J 3 bases, leaving 17 bases between the germline ends. Germline CDR1 is DFQATT and CDR2 is SNEGSKA (reference sequence). CDR3 length: 15 residues. The CDR3 coding sequence is TGCAGTGCTAGTCCCCAGGGAAGGAGTGAAGAGACCCAGTACTTC. Protein sequence: CSASPQGRSEETQYF.

The chain carries TRBV7-2 and TRBJ2-3; D is possibly TRBD1 (5 bases). CDR1 SGHTA and CDR2 FQGNSA come from the germline V gene. This CDR3 has 16 amino acids. The V gene lost 4 bases and the J gene lost 8 bases, with 22 bases spanning the gap. The CDR3 reads CASSSRAGFSVVTQYF. The CDR3 DNA reads as TGTGCCAGCAGCTCCCGCGCAGGGTTTTCTGTTGTTACGCAGTATTTT.

The chain recombines TRBV27 with TRBJ1-6; possible D gene TRBD1, 5 bases. Germline V gives CDR1 MNHEY, CDR2 SMNVEV (reference sequence). The CDR3 totals 14 residues. V was cut by 6 bases and J by 10 bases, with 16 bases left in between. CDR3 sequence reads: CASRRDSLISPLHF. Here the CDR3 DNA reads TGTGCCAGCAGGAGAGACAGCCTAATATCACCCCTCCACTTT.

The chain uses TRBV6-5 and TRBJ2-5; D might be TRBD1 (5 bases). The germline V gene encodes CDR1 MNHEY and CDR2 SVGAGI. The CDR3 runs 13 residues. Deletions cut 6 bases from V and 7 bases from J, with 15 bases between. In DNA form, the CDR3 reads TGTGCCAGCAGCACAGGACGAACTGGGACCCAGTACTTC. Residues: CASSTGRTGTQYF.

The chain uses TRBV3-1 (or the pseudogene TRBV3-2) and TRBJ1-4; D uncertain. Trimming stripped 0 bases from V and 8 bases from J, with 7 bases between. This CDR3 contains 13 residues. The germline gives CDR1 LGHDT, CDR2 YNNKEL (reference sequence). The CDR3 DNA reads TGTGCCAGCAGCCAAGAAGGAGGAGAAAAACTGTTTTTT. Amino acids: CASSQEGGEKLFF.

The genes are TRBV7-7 and TRBJ2-2; D perhaps matches TRBD1 (5 bases). The CDR3 length is 13 residues. Germline assignment: CDR1 SSHAT and CDR2 FNYEAQ (reference sequence). Trimming removed 2 bases from V and 6 bases from J, with 7 bases in between. CDR3 loop: CASSLLGAGELFF. DNA of the CDR3: TGTGCCAGCAGCTTACTAGGGGCCGGGGAGCTGTTTTTT.

This chain joins TRBV12-5 and TRBJ2-6; possible D gene TRBD2, 5 bases. V was cut by 3 bases and J by 4 bases, with 10 bases left in between. Germline CDR1 LGHNT, CDR2 FRNRAP. The CDR3 extends over 15 amino acids. The DNA for the CDR3 is TGTGCTAGTGGTTTCAGAGGGTCCGGGGCCAACGTCCTGACTTTC. Protein sequence: CASGFRGSGANVLTF.

This clone was detected once. This chain links TRBV2 with TRBJ2-7; 9 bases map to TRBD2. The CDR3 extends over 14 amino acids. V lost 10 bases to trimming and J lost 4 bases; unmatched junction nucleotides: 11. The germline CDR1 and CDR2 sequences are SNHLY and FYNNEI. This chain's CDR3 is CAIDVAGERYEQYF. CDR3 nucleotide sequence: TGTGCCATCGACGTAGCGGGAGAGCGGTACGAGCAGTACTTC.

This sequence joins TRBV5-5 and TRBJ1-6; D possibly corresponds to TRBD1 (6 bases). There are 15 residues in the CDR3. Germline V gives CDR1 SGHKS, CDR2 YYEKEE (reference sequence). Trimming left V 4 bases short and J 6 bases short, with 14 bases between. For the CDR3, the DNA is TGTGCCAGCAGCCACGACGGACAGCTTAATTCACCCCTCCACTTT. Residues: CASSHDGQLNSPLHF. The variable domain in full, with the rest retrieved from reference TRBV5-5 and TRBJ1-6, is DAGVTQSPTHLIKTRGQQVTLRCSPISGHKSVSWYQQVLGQGPQFIFQYYEKEERGRGNFPDRFSARQFPNYSSELNVNALLLGDSALYLCASSHDGQLNSPLHFGNGTRLTVT.

The chain recombines TRBV10-3 with TRBJ2-7, with 10 positions matching TRBD2. This CDR3 region has 15 residues. Trimming took 10 bases from V and 1 from J; bases not matched to a gene: 10. Looked up from germline, CDR1 is ENHRY and CDR2 is SYGVKD. CDR3 amino acids: CATNHPSGGSYEQYF. The CDR3 DNA reads as TGTGCCACCAATCATCCTAGCGGGGGATCCTACGAGCAGTACTTC.

V gene TRBV5-1 combines with J gene TRBJ2-6, with D perhaps matching TRBD1 (6 bases). V was pared by 2 bases and J by 1 base, with 13 bases between. This CDR3 is 17 amino acids long. The germline gives CDR1 SGHRS, CDR2 YFSETQ. CDR3 loop: CASSLQGALSGANVLTF. In DNA form, the CDR3 reads TGCGCCAGCAGCTTACAGGGTGCCTTATCTGGGGCCAACGTCCTGACTTTC. Looking up the rest from reference TRBV5-1 and TRBJ2-6 gives the full variable domain: KAGVTQTPRYLIKTRGQQVTLSCSPISGHRSVSWYQQTPGQGLQFLFEYFSETQRNKGNFPGRFSGRQFSNSRSEMNVSTLELGDSALYLCASSLQGALSGANVLTFGAGSRLTVL.

The CDR3 here is CASTSRPGQGDTEAFF. The CDR3 DNA reads TGTGCCAGTACTTCCCGTCCGGGACAAGGGGACACTGAAGCTTTCTTT. The chain carries TRBV19 and TRBJ1-1, with D possibly being TRBD1 (6 bases). The V gene lost 7 bases and the J gene lost 3 bases, with 21 bases spanning the gap. Germline V CDR1 and CDR2: LNHDA, SQIVND (reference sequence). CDR3 length equals 16 residues.

The chain couples TRBV7-9 to TRBJ1-3; no reliable D call. Germline V lookup: CDR1 SEHNR, CDR2 FQNEAQ (reference sequence). There are 15 residues in the CDR3. Trimming pared 6 bases from V and 2 bases from J, leaving 14 bases between. The CDR3: CASSRGRETGNTIYF. The CDR3 DNA follows: TGTGCCAGCAGTCGCGGTAGGGAGACTGGAAACACCATATATTTT.

CDR3 in amino acids: CAISDLKGANEQFF. The CDR3 nucleotides are TGTGCCATCAGTGACTTAAAGGGGGCCAATGAGCAGTTCTTC. This chain uses TRBV10-3 with TRBJ2-1; 7 bases are shared with TRBD1. Germline values: CDR1 ENHRY, CDR2 SYGVKD. This CDR3 region has 14 residues. Germline trimming cut 3 bases from V and 6 bases from J; bases unmatched to any gene: 5.

V is TRBV29-1 and J is TRBJ2-1, with D perhaps TRBD2 (5 bases). Trimming left V 0 bases short and J 5 bases short, with 20 bases between. The germline V gene has CDR1 SQVTM and CDR2 ANQGSEA. The length of the CDR3 is 17 residues. CDR3: CSVEDSRTGTLNNEQFF. CDR3 nucleotide sequence: TGCAGCGTTGAAGATAGTCGGACTGGTACTCTTAACAATGAGCAGTTCTTC.

This chain connects TRBV4-2 to TRBJ2-5; a possible D gene is TRBD1 (5 bases). The CDR3 runs to 16 residues. Trimming cost V 1 base and J 1 base, with 13 bases left between them. Germline CDR1 is LGHNA and CDR2 is YNFKEQ. CDR3 sequence reads: CASSQGRVDSQETQYF. The CDR3 nucleotides are TGTGCCAGCAGCCAAGGCAGGGTGGATTCCCAAGAGACCCAGTACTTC.

V gene TRBV19 combines with J gene TRBJ2-1; TRBD1 matches 10 bases. The germline V gene has CDR1 LNHDA and CDR2 SQIVND (reference sequence). Germline trimming cut 5 bases from V and 8 bases from J; bases unmatched to any gene: 12. The CDR3 is made up of 16 amino acids. CDR3 DNA sequence: TGTGCCAGTAGTCCCGAGGCCCCGACAGGGGGCGATGAGCAGTTCTTC. Protein: CASSPEAPTGGDEQFF. The complete variable domain, with remaining parts taken from reference TRBV19 and TRBJ2-1, reads DGGITQSPKYLFRKEGQNVTLSCEQNLNHDAMYWYRQDPGQGLRLIYYSQIVNDFQKGDIAEGYSVSREKKESFPLTVTSAQKNPTAFYLCASSPEAPTGGDEQFFGPGTRLTVL.

The chain combines TRBV7-9 with TRBJ1-5; no clear D gene. The CDR3 covers 13 residues. Germline-derived CDR1 and CDR2 are SEHNR and FQNEAQ (reference sequence). Between the trimmed V and J ends, which lost 1 base and 5 bases, there was a span of 6 bases. The CDR3 loop is CASSLGTDQPQHF. The DNA of the CDR3 is TGTGCCAGCAGCTTAGGTACAGATCAGCCCCAGCATTTT. The full variable domain, its missing parts supplied by reference TRBV7-9 and TRBJ1-5, is DTGVSQNPRHKITKRGQNVTFRCDPISEHNRLYWYRQTLGQGPEFLTYFQNEAQLEKSRLLSDRFSAERPKGSFSTLEIQRTEQGDSAMYLCASSLGTDQPQHFGDGTRLSIL.

This clone has only one observation. The chain uses TRBV28 and TRBJ2-1; 9 bases are shared with TRBD1. V lost 2 bases to trimming and J lost 6 bases; unmatched junction nucleotides: 8. Germline CDR1 and CDR2: MDHEN and SYDVKM. This CDR3 region has 16 residues. The CDR3 reads CASSLSGTGLSNEQFF. The DNA for the CDR3 is TGTGCCAGCAGTTTAAGTGGGACAGGGTTGTCCAATGAGCAGTTCTTC.

The chain carries TRBV5-1 and TRBJ1-2; the match to TRBD1 covers 7 bases. The trim removed 0 bases at V and 5 bases at J, leaving 4 bases unmatched. Germline-derived CDR1 and CDR2 are SGHRS and YFSETQ. The CDR3 is 14 amino acids. The chain's CDR3 is CASSLEQGPYGYTF. CDR3 nucleotide sequence: TGCGCCAGCAGCTTGGAACAGGGGCCATATGGCTACACCTTC.

This rearrangement joins TRBV4-1 to TRBJ2-2; D gene unclear. This CDR3 contains 13 residues. Trimming took 4 bases from V and 6 from J, leaving 9 bases between them. Germline V gene sequence: CDR1 MGHRA, CDR2 YSYEKL. The CDR3 bases are TGCGCCAGCAGCCGTCTGGGCTCCGGGGAGCTGTTTTTT. It encodes CASSRLGSGELFF.

The J gene is TRBJ2-3, the V gene TRBV9; D gene ambiguous. The length of the CDR3 is 13 residues. The V and J ends lost 4 bases and 6 bases respectively, with 12 bases between them. Germline CDR1 reads SGDLS; CDR2 reads YYNGEE. CDR3 bases: TGTGCCAGCAGCCTGACCCCCGGGGATACGCAGTATTTT. Its protein product is CASSLTPGDTQYF.

The chain uses TRBV28 and TRBJ2-1; D gene uncertain. CDR3 length equals 11 residues. Germline V gives CDR1 MDHEN, CDR2 SYDVKM. Trimming removed 3 bases from V and 10 bases from J, with 7 bases in between. CDR3 bases: TGTGCCAGCAGTTTCTTTCTCGAGCAGTTCTTC. Translation: CASSFFLEQFF.

The chain couples TRBV11-2 to TRBJ1-1; D gene unclear. Germline V gene lookup returns CDR1 SGHAT and CDR2 FQNNGV. The CDR3 runs to 14 residues. Trimming took off 2 bases at V and 3 bases at J, with 10 bases between the two ends. CDR3 sequence reads: CASSLSIADTEAFF. CDR3 coding DNA: TGTGCCAGCAGCTTATCTATAGCGGACACTGAAGCTTTCTTT.

This clone was seen once. The chain combines TRBV5-4 with TRBJ2-2; 7 bases map to TRBD1. There are 16 residues in the CDR3. Germline loops: CDR1 SGHNT, CDR2 YYREEE (reference sequence). The trim removed 4 bases at V and 5 bases at J, leaving 11 bases unmatched. Here the CDR3 reads CASSDPLGGPTGELFF. CDR3 nucleotide sequence: TGTGCCAGCAGCGACCCACTAGGGGGCCCTACCGGGGAGCTGTTTTTT.

The chain employs TRBV6-1 and TRBJ1-2, with D possibly matching TRBD1 (6 bases). CDR3 length equals 14 residues. V gave up 2 bases and J gave up 8 bases, with 15 bases separating them. From germline, CDR1 is MNHNS and CDR2 SASEGT. CDR3 nucleotides: TGTGCCAGCAGTGAATTGGGGGGGGCTGAGGGCTACACCTTC. It translates to CASSELGGAEGYTF.

This chain joins TRBV28 and TRBJ2-7, with D perhaps TRBD1 (6 bases). CDR3 length: 12 amino acids. Deletions cut 7 bases from V and 6 bases from J, with 13 bases between. The germline CDR1 and CDR2 sequences are MDHEN and SYDVKM. The CDR3 DNA reads TGTGCCAGCACTTTTGGACAGACCGAGCAGTACTTC. Translated: CASTFGQTEQYF.

This chain connects TRBV5-1 to TRBJ1-4; D is unclear. Germline V gene sequence: CDR1 SGHRS, CDR2 YFSETQ. Trimming took 4 bases from V and 0 from J, leaving 28 bases between them. This CDR3 region has 21 residues. The CDR3 nucleotides read TGCGCCAGCAGCCCCACCGGCAGTAGAGCGCATAGACGAGCAACTAATGAAAAACTGTTTTTT. Amino acids: CASSPTGSRAHRRATNEKLFF.

In its sample, this clone was seen once. The rearrangement uses TRBV10-3 and TRBJ2-3; no reliable D call. Germline V CDR1 and CDR2: ENHRY, SYGVKD. The CDR3 sequence is 16 residues long. The germline V and J ends were trimmed by 0 bases and 0 bases, with 10 bases remaining between them. The CDR3 DNA reads as TGTGCCATCAGTGAGTCGAGAACTTCTAGCACAGATACGCAGTATTTT. Amino acid sequence: CAISESRTSSTDTQYF.

The chain combines TRBV5-4 with TRBJ1-1; D is unresolved. V lost 0 bases and J lost 2, with 11 bases in between. Germline CDR1 is SGHNT and CDR2 is YYREEE (reference sequence). CDR3 size: 15 residues. The CDR3 reads CASSLVSLVNTEAFF. In DNA, the CDR3 is TGTGCCAGCAGCTTGGTCTCGTTAGTTAACACTGAAGCTTTCTTT. The whole variable domain, remainder taken from reference TRBV5-4 and TRBJ1-1, is ETGVTQSPTHLIKTRGQQVTLRCSSQSGHNTVSWYQQALGQGPQFIFQYYREEENGRGNFPPRFSGLQFPNYSSELNVNALELDDSALYLCASSLVSLVNTEAFFGQGTRLTVV.

The chain joins TRBV18 to TRBJ2-7; 7 bases fit TRBD1. Per the germline V gene, CDR1 is KGHSH and CDR2 is LQKENI. The CDR3 sequence is 12 residues long. V gave up 8 bases and J gave up 2 bases; unmatched junction bases: 3. The CDR3 here is CASTGTAYEQYF. The CDR3 bases are TGTGCCAGCACAGGGACAGCCTACGAGCAGTACTTC.

The CDR3 bases are TGCAGCGCCAAGACAGGGGTTGGTGAGCAGTTCTTC. This gives the protein CSAKTGVGEQFF. The chain uses TRBV29-1 and TRBJ2-1; 8 nucleotides align to TRBD1. CDR3 size: 12 residues. Germline CDR1 SQVTM, CDR2 ANQGSEA. V dropped 7 bases and J dropped 9; count of bases not matched to a gene: 8.